A selection of T cell receptor beta chains follows, all from one sample in a study of blood T cell repertoires in COVID-19. Method: immunoSEQ multiplex PCR; TCRdb's copy keeps in-frame clones and lacks some. The sample has more than 150,000 clones; around 90% are singletons. What was sequenced was peripheral blood. The receptors derive from a man aged 45-60 years with acute or convalescent COVID-19. The CDR3 runs from the conserved cysteine through the conserved F or W. D genes are given only for firm matches. Clone size, where shown, is once, few, many, or a class for clones that have expanded.

v_gene	j_gene	d_gene	abundance	CDR3nt	CDR3aa
TRBV27	TRBJ2-7	.	.	TGTGCCAGCAGTTTATCCAGGTCGAGCTCCTACGAGCAGTACTTC	CASSLSRSSSYEQYF
TRBV9	TRBJ2-3	TRBD2	once	TGTGCCAGCAGTAAGCGGGGGCCCCCCTTTAGCACAGATACGCAGTATTTT	CASSKRGPPFSTDTQYF
TRBV5-5	TRBJ2-7	.	.	TGTGCCAGCAGCTTGGCCAGAGGATACGAGCAGTACTTC	CASSLARGYEQYF
TRBV10-3	TRBJ1-2	.	.	TGTGCCATCTGGGGCTGGGAAGGATCGAACTATGGCTACACCTTC	CAIWGWEGSNYGYTF
TRBV28	TRBJ2-7	TRBD2	.	TGTGCCAGCAGCCCTACTAGCGGGGGTACCTACGAGCAGTACTTC	CASSPTSGGTYEQYF
TRBV5-8	TRBJ2-3	TRBD1	.	TGTGCCAGCAGCTTCCGACAGGGGACGGATACGCAGTATTTT	CASSFRQGTDTQYF
TRBV9	TRBJ2-1	TRBD2	.	TGTGCCAGCAGCCTAAGGGCGGGAGGCTCCTACAATGAGCAGTTCTTC	CASSLRAGGSYNEQFF
TRBV7-9	TRBJ2-5	.	.	TGTGCCAGCAGCTTAGGAAGCGTCCAAGAGACCCAGTACTTC	CASSLGSVQETQYF
TRBV9	TRBJ1-1	TRBD1	.	TGTGCCAGCCCTAATCAGACAGGGATCGACACTGAAGCTTTCTTT	CASPNQTGIDTEAFF
TRBV21-1	TRBJ1-6	.	.	TGTGCCAGCAGCAAAGTTGTGACAGGGCGCTATAATTCACCCCTCCACTTT	CASSKVVTGRYNSPLHF
TRBV4-2	TRBJ1-6	TRBD1	.	TGTGCCAGCAGCCTCGTATCGGGACAGAATTCACCCCTCCACTTT	CASSLVSGQNSPLHF
TRBV30	TRBJ1-5	TRBD1	.	TGTGCCTGGAGTGGGGCAGGGGGTCCCAATCAGCCCCAGCATTTT	CAWSGAGGPNQPQHF
TRBV28	TRBJ1-5	.	.	TGTGCCAGCTCCGGTGGGGGAGGGGGGAGTCAGCCCCAGCATTTT	CASSGGGGGSQPQHF
TRBV3-1/TRBV3-2	TRBJ2-1	.	once	TGTGCCAGCAGCCCCGGGTGGGGGGAGTTCTTC	CASSPGWGEFF
TRBV30	TRBJ1-5	.	.	TGTGCCTGGAGTATAGGGGGAAATCAGCCCCAGCATTTT	CAWSIGGNQPQHF
TRBV4-3	TRBJ1-2	.	.	TGCGCCAGCAGCCAAGCGAATAGCCTCTATGGCTACACCTTC	CASSQANSLYGYTF
TRBV7-9	TRBJ1-2	.	once	TGTGCCAGCAGCCCCCCTAGAGATTTTAACTATGGCTACACCTTC	CASSPPRDFNYGYTF
TRBV4-1	TRBJ2-3	.	few	TGCGCCAGCAGCCAAGATGCGGCAACCACAGATACGCAGTATTTT	CASSQDAATTDTQYF
TRBV7-2	TRBJ2-1	TRBD1	.	TGTGCCAGCAGCTTAGTAGGGACAGCCCGCCGGGATGAGCAGTTCTTC	CASSLVGTARRDEQFF
TRBV7-8	TRBJ1-5	TRBD1	.	TGTGCCAGCAGCCCCCGGACAGGGGTTGCTCAGCCCCAGCATTTT	CASSPRTGVAQPQHF
TRBV18	TRBJ2-1	TRBD1	.	TGTGCCAGCTCATCCTTGGACAGGGGTTACAATGAGCAGTTCTTC	CASSSLDRGYNEQFF
TRBV7-9	TRBJ1-4	.	few	TGTGCCAGCAGCTTTAGAGGGCAGAATGAAAAACTGTTTTTT	CASSFRGQNEKLFF
TRBV4-2	TRBJ2-2	.	.	TGTGCCAGCAGCCAAGTTGTGGAGGACACCGGGGAGCTGTTTTTT	CASSQVVEDTGELFF
TRBV5-1	TRBJ1-2	TRBD1	.	TGCGCCAGCAGCTCTGGACAGGGTACAGGCTATGGCTACACCTTC	CASSSGQGTGYGYTF
TRBV19	TRBJ1-6	.	.	TGTGCCAGCAAGGGGGACTCCTATAATTCACCCCTCCACTTT	CASKGDSYNSPLHF
TRBV7-6	TRBJ1-3	TRBD1	.	TGTGCCAGCAGCGCGGGGACAGGCTCTGGAAACACCATATATTTT	CASSAGTGSGNTIYF
TRBV28	TRBJ1-2	TRBD1	once	TGTGCCAGCAGTCCCACCGGACAGGGCTCTGGCTACACCTTC	CASSPTGQGSGYTF